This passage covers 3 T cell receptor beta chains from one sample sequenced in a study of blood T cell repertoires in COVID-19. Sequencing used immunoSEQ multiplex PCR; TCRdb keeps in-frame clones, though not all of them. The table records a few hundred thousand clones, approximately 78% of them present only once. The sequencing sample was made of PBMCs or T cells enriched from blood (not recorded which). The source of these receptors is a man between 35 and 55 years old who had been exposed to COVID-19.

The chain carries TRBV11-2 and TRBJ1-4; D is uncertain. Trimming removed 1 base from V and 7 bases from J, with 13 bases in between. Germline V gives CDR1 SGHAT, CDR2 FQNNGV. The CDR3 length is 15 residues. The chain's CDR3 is CASSLATVQAEKLFF. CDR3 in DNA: TGTGCCAGCAGCTTAGCAACAGTGCAGGCTGAAAAACTGTTTTTT.

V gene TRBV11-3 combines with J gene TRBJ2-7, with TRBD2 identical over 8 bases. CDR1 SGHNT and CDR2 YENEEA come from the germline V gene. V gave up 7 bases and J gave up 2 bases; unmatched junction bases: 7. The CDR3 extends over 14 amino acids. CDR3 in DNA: TGTGCCAGCATGGAGCGGGAGCCTCCCTACGAGCAGTACTTC. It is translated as CASMEREPPYEQYF.

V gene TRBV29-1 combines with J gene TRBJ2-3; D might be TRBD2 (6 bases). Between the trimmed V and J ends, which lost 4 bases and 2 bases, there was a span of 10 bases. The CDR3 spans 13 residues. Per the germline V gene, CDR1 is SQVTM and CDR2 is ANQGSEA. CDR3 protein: CSVAGVLTDTQYF. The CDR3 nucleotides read TGCAGCGTTGCGGGGGTGCTCACAGATACGCAGTATTTT.